The 18 T cell receptor beta chains presented below share a single source sample, sequenced in a study of cytomegalovirus exposure and HLA in healthy donors. Use of 60 Vbeta and 13 Jbeta primers characterized the PCR. Libraries were prepared by immunoSEQ multiplex PCR; TCRdb keeps only in-frame clonotypes and omits some of them. The sample consists of tens of thousands of clones, roughly 79% of them appearing once. Sequencing was done on a sample of PBMCs. These receptor sequences come from a female donor in good health and CMV-seronegative.

This clone was seen once. This rearrangement joins TRBV19 to TRBJ2-5; the D is unclear. Looked up from germline, CDR1 is LNHDA and CDR2 is SQIVND (reference sequence). The CDR3 extends over 14 amino acids. V was trimmed by 3 bases and J by 0 bases, leaving 8 bases between them. In DNA, the CDR3 is TGTGCCAGTAGTATTCGCGGAAACCAAGAGACCCAGTACTTC. Amino acids: CASSIRGNQETQYF.

This chain uses TRBV30 with TRBJ1-2, with 8 bases aligning to TRBD1. The CDR3 length is 14 residues. After removal of 7 bases from V and 5 bases from J, the junction contained 12 bases not matched to a gene. CDR1 is GTSNPN and CDR2 is SVGIG in the germline V gene (reference sequence). The CDR3 sequence is CASKGQGLAYGYTF. CDR3 sequence (DNA): TGTGCCTCAAAAGGACAGGGCCTCGCTTATGGCTACACCTTC.

This chain joins TRBV19 and TRBJ2-7, with 7 bases aligning to TRBD1. This CDR3 contains 15 residues. The V gene end was trimmed by 5 bases and the J gene end by 4 bases; junction bases not matched to a gene: 11. The germline V gene has CDR1 LNHDA and CDR2 SQIVND (reference sequence). As DNA, the CDR3 is TGTGCCAGTAGTCTTGACAGGGTCGGGCGGTACGAGCAGTACTTC. Protein sequence: CASSLDRVGRYEQYF. The full variable domain, its missing parts supplied by reference TRBV19 and TRBJ2-7, is DGGITQSPKYLFRKEGQNVTLSCEQNLNHDAMYWYRQDPGQGLRLIYYSQIVNDFQKGDIAEGYSVSREKKESFPLTVTSAQKNPTAFYLCASSLDRVGRYEQYFGPGTRLTVT.

A few counts support this clone. This sequence joins TRBV18 and TRBJ1-1; D possibly corresponds to TRBD1 (5 bases). Trimming cost V 0 bases and J 0 bases, with 8 bases left between them. CDR3 length: 15 amino acids. Germline V gene lookup returns CDR1 KGHSH and CDR2 LQKENI. CDR3 amino acids: CASSPPDSLNTEAFF. In DNA form, the CDR3 reads TGTGCCAGCTCACCACCCGACAGCCTGAACACTGAAGCTTTCTTT.

This rearrangement joins TRBV4-1 to TRBJ2-1; 8 bases are a match to TRBD1. The CDR3 spans 17 residues. Germline V gives CDR1 MGHRA, CDR2 YSYEKL. The ends lost 0 bases at V and 9 bases at J; junction bases unmatched: 13. In DNA, the CDR3 is TGCGCCAGCAGCCAAGAGGCAGGGACAGGCACATTCGGTGAGCAGTTCTTC. Translating it yields CASSQEAGTGTFGEQFF.

This chain links TRBV29-1 with TRBJ1-1; 10 nucleotides align to TRBD1. Germline V gene data show CDR1 as SQVTM and CDR2 as ANQGSEA. The CDR3 covers 13 residues. V lost 8 bases to trimming and J lost 5 bases; unmatched junction nucleotides: 8. CDR3 DNA: TGCAGCACCCCGGGACAGGGGCTGACTGAAGCTTTCTTT. Translation: CSTPGQGLTEAFF.

The rearrangement joins TRBV6-6 to TRBJ2-7, with 13 bases aligning to TRBD2. V was clipped by 8 bases and J by 4 bases; unmatched bases: 8. This CDR3 is 15 amino acids long. Germline lookup yields CDR1 MNHNY and CDR2 SVGAGI (reference sequence). The CDR3 DNA reads TGTGCCAGCGGAGGGGCGACTAGCGGGAGGTACGAGCAGTACTTC. Translation gives CASGGATSGRYEQYF.

The chain employs TRBV4-1 and TRBJ1-3; a weak D match, TRBD1 (5 bases). The CDR3 totals 21 residues. Germline V gene data show CDR1 as MGHRA and CDR2 as YSYEKL. Trimming pared 2 bases from V and 0 bases from J, leaving 26 bases between. Here the CDR3 reads CASSQPPDNPLLGYSGNTIYF. For the CDR3, the DNA is TGCGCCAGCAGCCAACCACCGGACAACCCTCTCCTCGGATACTCTGGAAACACCATATATTTT.

V is TRBV10-3 and J is TRBJ1-1; D call uncertain. The CDR3 consists of 14 residues. Germline V gene data show CDR1 as ENHRY and CDR2 as SYGVKD. The germline V and J ends were trimmed by 1 base and 0 bases, with 6 bases remaining between them. CDR3 region: CAISELRLNTEAFF. The CDR3 DNA follows: TGTGCCATCAGTGAGTTACGGTTGAACACTGAAGCTTTCTTT.

The chain links TRBV9 to TRBJ1-2, with 7 bases identical to TRBD1. The CDR3 runs to 15 residues. Trimming at V came to 2 bases and at J to 0 bases, leaving 4 bases not matched to a gene. Germline CDR1 reads SGDLS; CDR2 reads YYNGEE. CDR3 residues: CASSVEQGPNYGYTF. The CDR3 DNA sequence: TGTGCCAGCAGCGTCGAACAGGGGCCTAACTATGGCTACACCTTC.

This clone showed up just a few times. A read error may account for a junction end that differs from germline. This chain connects TRBV7-7 to TRBJ2-5; D perhaps matches TRBD2 (5 bases). CDR1 and CDR2 (germline): SSHAT, FNYEAQ (reference sequence). The length of the CDR3 is 16 residues. CDR3 protein: CASSEMGGLAGETQYF. CDR3 DNA sequence: TGTGCTAGCAGCGAGATGGGCGGTCTAGCTGGAGAGACCCAGTACTTC. The full variable domain, rest sourced from reference TRBV7-7 and TRBJ2-5, is GAGVSQSPRYKVTKRGQDVTLRCDPISSHATLYWYQQALGQGPEFLTYFNYEAQPDKSGLPSDRFSAERPEGSISTLTIQRTEQRDSAMYRCASSEMGGLAGETQYFGPGTRLLVL.

The rearrangement joins TRBV6-6 to TRBJ2-7, with D possibly matching TRBD1 (6 bases). This CDR3 has 13 residues. Germline V gene sequence: CDR1 MNHNY, CDR2 SVGAGI (reference sequence). The V gene lost 6 bases and the J gene lost 5 bases, with 14 bases spanning the gap. This CDR3 reads CASSGQGSHEQYF. The CDR3 coding sequence is TGTGCCAGCAGCGGTCAGGGGTCCCACGAGCAGTACTTC.

The rearrangement links TRBV5-6 to TRBJ1-5; perhaps TRBD1 as D (5 bases). This CDR3 is 15 amino acids long. Trimming removed 4 bases from V and 4 bases from J, with 15 bases in between. Germline values: CDR1 SGHDT, CDR2 YYEEEE. CDR3 DNA: TGTGCCAGCAGCCTTCGGTGGGGGGATAATCAGCCCCAGCATTTT. Protein sequence: CASSLRWGDNQPQHF. Based on the CDR3 plus reference TRBV5-6 and TRBJ1-5, the full variable domain is DAGVTQSPTHLIKTRGQQVTLRCSPKSGHDTVSWYQQALGQGPQFIFQYYEEEERQRGNFPDRFSGHQFPNYSSELNVNALLLGDSALYLCASSLRWGDNQPQHFGDGTRLSIL.

The table lists this clone with a count of one. The V and J genes are TRBV10-3 and TRBJ2-7; TRBD2 is a possible D gene (6 bases). The CDR3 extends over 15 amino acids. Looked up from germline, CDR1 is ENHRY and CDR2 is SYGVKD. V shed 1 base and J shed 2 bases, with 12 bases lying between them. This chain's CDR3 is CAISELGGGAYEQYF. Written as DNA, the CDR3 is TGTGCCATCAGTGAGTTGGGGGGAGGCGCCTACGAGCAGTACTTC.

The chain joins TRBV2 to TRBJ1-2; 8 bases align to TRBD1. The V segment lost 7 bases and the J segment 3 bases; nucleotides outside the gene matches: 7. The CDR3 totals 14 residues. Looked up from germline, CDR1 is SNHLY and CDR2 is FYNNEI. Here the CDR3 DNA reads TGTGCCAGCAACCAGGGGGCGCTTGACTATGGCTACACCTTC. Encoded protein: CASNQGALDYGYTF.

The V call is TRBV6-5, the J call TRBJ2-7, with TRBD2 as a possible D gene (6 bases). The germline V gene has CDR1 MNHEY and CDR2 SVGAGI. Trimming took off 4 bases at V and 3 bases at J, with 10 bases between the two ends. The CDR3 extends over 13 amino acids. The chain's CDR3 is CASSFGTFYEQYF. The DNA for the CDR3 is TGTGCCAGCAGTTTCGGGACTTTCTACGAGCAGTACTTC.

This chain uses TRBV5-1 with TRBJ2-7; 10 bases line up with TRBD2. This CDR3 spans 16 amino acids. V lost 4 bases and J lost 4; bases outside the gene matches: 11. Germline CDR1 reads SGHRS; CDR2 reads YFSETQ. The CDR3 sequence is CASSGGSSGGSYEQYF. CDR3 DNA: TGCGCCAGCAGCGGGGGATCTAGCGGGGGCTCATACGAGCAGTACTTC.

The chain employs TRBV18 and TRBJ1-5; D call uncertain. This CDR3 has 15 residues. The germline V gene encodes CDR1 KGHSH and CDR2 LQKENI. V lost 0 bases to trimming and J lost 1 base, with 7 bases between them. As DNA, the CDR3 is TGTGCCAGCTCACCACCGAACGGGAGCAATCAGCCCCAGCATTTT. Translation gives CASSPPNGSNQPQHF. Together with reference TRBV18 and TRBJ1-5, the CDR3 gives the full variable domain: NAGVMQNPRHLVRRRGQEARLRCSPMKGHSHVYWYRQLPEEGLKFMVYLQKENIIDESGMPKERFSAEFPKEGPSILRIQQVVRGDSAAYFCASSPPNGSNQPQHFGDGTRLSIL.